This T cell receptor beta chain was found in a study of OX40 agonist ivuxolimab in advanced cancers. Study summary: Six ivuxolimab dose levels, 0.01 to 10 mg/kg, were given intravenously every 2 weeks. Antecedent anti-PD-1, anti-PD-L1 or anti-CTLA-4 therapy was permissible, with around 41% having received some.

V lost 3 bases, J lost 7 bases, and 2 bases stayed unmatched. Germline assignment: CDR1 MNHEY and CDR2 SMNVEV (reference sequence). The CDR3 consists of 13 residues. Sequenced by immunoSEQ multiplex PCR; TCRdb stores in-frame clones only, minus some. The table records tens of thousands of clones, less than 95% of them present only once. The timepoints at which blood was sampled were baseline, cycle 4 day 1, and cycle 7 day 1. The receptor comes from an adult with an advanced solid tumor such as melanoma, head and neck, liver or kidney cancer. The sample was CD4+ or CD8+ T cells sorted from blood, taken in a trial of the OX40 agonist ivuxolimab. This chain links TRBV27 with TRBJ2-1; 8 nucleotides line up with TRBD2. CDR3 residues: CASSLGLDNEQFF. The CDR3 DNA sequence: TGTGCCAGCAGTTTGGGACTAGATAATGAGCAGTTCTTC.